Following are 15 T cell receptor beta chains from one sample sequenced in a study of blood T cell repertoires in COVID-19. The method was immunoSEQ multiplex PCR; TCRdb's version includes in-frame clones alone and lacks a portion of them. Of roughly 150,000 clones in the sample, more than 75% were seen once. Sequenced: peripheral blood. The receptors derive from a middle-aged man who had recovered from COVID-19.

The chain combines TRBV29-1 with TRBJ1-5; 8 bases match TRBD1. From germline, CDR1 is SQVTM and CDR2 ANQGSEA. The V segment lost 6 bases and the J segment 6 bases; nucleotides outside the gene matches: 4. The CDR3 totals 12 residues. In DNA, the CDR3 is TGCAGCGTACAGGGGGTAGGTCAGCCCCAGCATTTT. This codes for CSVQGVGQPQHF. The full variable domain, with the rest looked up from reference TRBV29-1 and TRBJ1-5, is SAVISQKPSRDICQRGTSLTIQCQVDSQVTMMFWYRQQPGQSLTLIATANQGSEATYESGFVIDKFPISRPNLTFSTLTVSNMSPEDSSIYLCSVQGVGQPQHFGDGTRLSIL.

This clone came up a few times. This chain connects TRBV7-9 to TRBJ1-6; D gene ambiguous. Looked up from germline, CDR1 is SEHNR and CDR2 is FQNEAQ (reference sequence). V shed 2 bases and J shed 8 bases, with 13 bases lying between them. The CDR3 has 15 residues. The DNA of the CDR3 is TGTGCCAGCAGCTTAAATGGACGGGGAGATTCACCCCTCCACTTT. The encoded protein is CASSLNGRGDSPLHF. The full variable domain, with the rest looked up from reference TRBV7-9 and TRBJ1-6, is DTGVSQNPRHKITKRGQNVTFRCDPISEHNRLYWYRQTLGQGPEFLTYFQNEAQLEKSRLLSDRFSAERPKGSFSTLEIQRTEQGDSAMYLCASSLNGRGDSPLHFGNGTRLTVT.

This sequence joins TRBV6-6 and TRBJ1-1; D ambiguous. CDR3 length: 13 residues. Trimming took 4 bases from V and 2 from J, leaving 8 bases between them. CDR1 and CDR2 from the germline V gene are MNHNY and SVGAGI (reference sequence). CDR3 region: CASSSGVNTEAFF. The CDR3 DNA sequence: TGTGCCAGCAGTTCCGGAGTCAACACTGAAGCTTTCTTT.

The chain combines TRBV5-6 with TRBJ2-5; 12 bases are shared with TRBD2. The CDR3 has 15 residues. V was pared by 5 bases and J by 4 bases, with 6 bases of the junction left unmatched. The V gene's germline CDR1 is SGHDT and CDR2 YYEEEE. Here the CDR3 DNA reads TGTGCCAGCAGGGAACTAGCGGGGGGCGGAGAGACCCAGTACTTC. Encoded protein: CASRELAGGGETQYF.

The chain is built from TRBV3-1 (or the pseudogene TRBV3-2) and TRBJ2-3, with 14 bases fitting TRBD2. There are 16 residues in the CDR3. Germline CDR1 and CDR2: LGHDT and YNNKEL (reference sequence). J was trimmed by 4 bases and V by 4 bases; bases with no gene match: 4. The DNA for the CDR3 is TGTGCCAGCAGCCTGACTAGCGGGGGGGGTGCAGATACGCAGTATTTT. Translation gives CASSLTSGGGADTQYF.

This clone was detected a few times. The chain employs TRBV5-4 and TRBJ1-6; D perhaps matches TRBD1 (6 bases). The CDR3 is 14 amino acids. V was clipped by 5 bases and J by 6 bases, with 12 bases between them. The germline gives CDR1 SGHNT, CDR2 YYREEE (reference sequence). The DNA of the CDR3 is TGTGCCAGCAGTCCAGGGGTCGCTAATTCACCCCTCCACTTT. It is translated as CASSPGVANSPLHF.

The chain has TRBV29-1 and TRBJ1-1, with D perhaps matching TRBD1 (5 bases). CDR3 size: 14 residues. V was clipped by 6 bases and J by 4 bases, with 18 bases between them. Germline V CDR1 and CDR2: SQVTM, ANQGSEA. The CDR3 protein is CSVARGGGVTEAFF. The DNA of the CDR3 is TGCAGCGTAGCCCGTGGGGGGGGTGTCACTGAAGCTTTCTTT.

The genes are TRBV28 and TRBJ1-5; possibly TRBD1 for D (5 bases). The germline V gene has CDR1 MDHEN and CDR2 SYDVKM. The CDR3 is made up of 15 amino acids. Trimming took off 9 bases at V and 3 bases at J, with 18 bases between the two ends. The CDR3 reads CASTGGGAANQPQHF. The CDR3 DNA sequence: TGTGCCAGTACAGGAGGAGGGGCTGCCAATCAGCCCCAGCATTTT.

This chain links TRBV2 with TRBJ1-2, with 7 nucleotides matching TRBD1. The CDR3 has 13 residues. With V trimmed by 7 bases and J by 3 bases, 5 bases remained unmatched. Looked up from germline, CDR1 is SNHLY and CDR2 is FYNNEI. CDR3 DNA: TGTGCCAGCACCTCAGACAGGGACTATGGCTACACCTTC. Translated: CASTSDRDYGYTF.

The V gene is TRBV7-9, the J gene TRBJ1-5, with a possible D match to TRBD1 (5 bases). Per the germline V gene, CDR1 is SEHNR and CDR2 is FQNEAQ (reference sequence). The CDR3 is 15 residues long. V lost 1 base and J 5 bases, leaving 12 bases between the germline ends. CDR3 DNA sequence: TGTGCCAGCAGCTTAGGGGGCCGGGGGTATCAGCCCCAGCATTTT. Translation gives CASSLGGRGYQPQHF.

This chain joins TRBV6-5 and TRBJ1-4; unclear D gene. Germline V gene data show CDR1 as MNHEY and CDR2 as SVGAGI. This CDR3 has 16 residues. The ends were cut back, 2 bases at V and 4 bases at J, with 14 bases in the middle. This CDR3 is CASSYSQRSLNEKLFF. In DNA form, the CDR3 reads TGTGCCAGCAGTTACAGTCAGCGAAGCCTTAATGAAAAACTGTTTTTT.

The rearrangement joins TRBV3-1 (or the pseudogene TRBV3-2) to TRBJ1-1; the D is unclear. The V gene's germline CDR1 is LGHDT and CDR2 YNNKEL (reference sequence). This CDR3 spans 15 amino acids. The V gene lost 1 base and the J gene lost 4 bases, with 13 bases spanning the gap. The CDR3 DNA follows: TGTGCCAGCAGCCAAGCCTCACCCTTCGGCACTGAAGCTTTCTTT. As protein: CASSQASPFGTEAFF.

The V call is TRBV5-1, the J call TRBJ2-2; the match to TRBD2 covers 8 bases. The CDR3 has 16 residues. V lost 3 bases and J lost 0; bases outside the gene matches: 4. Germline lookup yields CDR1 SGHRS and CDR2 YFSETQ. This CDR3 reads CASSSGLGSNTGELFF. CDR3 DNA sequence: TGCGCCAGCAGCTCGGGACTAGGGTCGAACACCGGGGAGCTGTTTTTT. Full variable domain (rest looked up from reference TRBV5-1 and TRBJ2-2): KAGVTQTPRYLIKTRGQQVTLSCSPISGHRSVSWYQQTPGQGLQFLFEYFSETQRNKGNFPGRFSGRQFSNSRSEMNVSTLELGDSALYLCASSSGLGSNTGELFFGEGSRLTVL.

The rearrangement joins TRBV6-4 to TRBJ2-3; no reliable D call. This CDR3 spans 13 amino acids. Germline V gives CDR1 MRHNA, CDR2 SNTAGT. V was pared by 0 bases and J by 2 bases, with 3 bases between. The CDR3 bases are TGTGCCAGCAGTGACTCCTTCACAGATACGCAGTATTTT. Amino acids: CASSDSFTDTQYF.

The gene calls are TRBV4-1 and TRBJ2-2, with 7 bases identical to TRBD2. This CDR3 is 18 amino acids long. The germline CDR1 and CDR2 sequences are MGHRA and YSYEKL. The V and J ends lost 0 bases and 3 bases, in that order; junction bases with no gene match: 10. CDR3 DNA sequence: TGCGCCAGCAGCCAAGACCCGAACGGGGGGTTGTACACCGGGGAGCTGTTTTTT. This sequence encodes CASSQDPNGGLYTGELFF.